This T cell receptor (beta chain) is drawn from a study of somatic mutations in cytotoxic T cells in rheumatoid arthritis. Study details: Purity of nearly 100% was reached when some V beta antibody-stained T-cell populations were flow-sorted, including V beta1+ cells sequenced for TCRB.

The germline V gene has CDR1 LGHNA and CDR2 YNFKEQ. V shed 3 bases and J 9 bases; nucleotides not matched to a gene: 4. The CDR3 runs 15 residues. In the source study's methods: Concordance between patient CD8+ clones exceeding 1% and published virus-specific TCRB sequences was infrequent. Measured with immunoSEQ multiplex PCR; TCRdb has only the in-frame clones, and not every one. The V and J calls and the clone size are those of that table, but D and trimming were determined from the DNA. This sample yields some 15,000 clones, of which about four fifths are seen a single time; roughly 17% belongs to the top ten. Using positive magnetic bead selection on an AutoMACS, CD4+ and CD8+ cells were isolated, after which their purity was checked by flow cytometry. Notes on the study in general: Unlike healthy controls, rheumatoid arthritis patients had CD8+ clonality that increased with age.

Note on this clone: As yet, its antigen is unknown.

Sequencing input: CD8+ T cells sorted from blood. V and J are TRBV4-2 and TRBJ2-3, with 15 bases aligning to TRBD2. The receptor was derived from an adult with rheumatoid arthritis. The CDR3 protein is CASSQGLAGGKTQYF. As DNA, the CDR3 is TGTGCCAGCAGCCAGGGACTAGCGGGGGGAAAGACGCAGTATTTT.